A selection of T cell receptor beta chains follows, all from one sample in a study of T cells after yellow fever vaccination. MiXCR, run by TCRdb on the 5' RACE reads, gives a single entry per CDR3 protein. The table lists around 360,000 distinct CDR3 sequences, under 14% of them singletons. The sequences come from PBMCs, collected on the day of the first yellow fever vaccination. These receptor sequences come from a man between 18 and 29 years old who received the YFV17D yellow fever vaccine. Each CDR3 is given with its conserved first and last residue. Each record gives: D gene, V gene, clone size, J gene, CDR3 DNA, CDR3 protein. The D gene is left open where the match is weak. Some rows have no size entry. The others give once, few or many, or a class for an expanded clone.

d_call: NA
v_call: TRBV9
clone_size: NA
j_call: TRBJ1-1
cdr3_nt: TGTGCCAGCAGCGGAGCGGGAGAAATGAACACTGAAGCTTTCTTT
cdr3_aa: CASSGAGEMNTEAFF

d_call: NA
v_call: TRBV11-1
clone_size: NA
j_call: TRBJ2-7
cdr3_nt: TGTGCCAGTTCAGTTTCGGGGGCCAGCTCCTACGAGCAGTACTTC
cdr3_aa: CASSVSGASSYEQYF

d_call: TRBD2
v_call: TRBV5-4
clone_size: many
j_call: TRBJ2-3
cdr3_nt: TGTGCCAGCAGCGCTGGACTAGCGGGGAGCACAGATACGCAGTATTTT
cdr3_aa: CASSAGLAGSTDTQYF

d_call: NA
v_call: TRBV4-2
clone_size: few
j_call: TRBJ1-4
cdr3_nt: TGTGCCAGCAGCCAAGATCGGACAGTGGTAGGAAAACTGTTTTTT
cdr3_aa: CASSQDRTVVGKLFF

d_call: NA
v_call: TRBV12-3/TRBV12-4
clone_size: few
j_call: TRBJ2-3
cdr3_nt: TGTGCCAGCAGTTGGGGCACGACAGATACGCAGTATTTT
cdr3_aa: CASSWGTTDTQYF

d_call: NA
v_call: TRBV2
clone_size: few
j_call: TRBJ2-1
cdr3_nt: TGTGCCAGCAGTGACGGGTACGGACAGAGCTCCTACAATGAGCAGTTCTTC
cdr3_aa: CASSDGYGQSSYNEQFF

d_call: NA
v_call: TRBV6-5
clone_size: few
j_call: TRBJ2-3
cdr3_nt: TGTGCCAGCAGTTACTATCCTAGCGCGCTTTCAGATACGCAGTATTTT
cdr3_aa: CASSYYPSALSDTQYF

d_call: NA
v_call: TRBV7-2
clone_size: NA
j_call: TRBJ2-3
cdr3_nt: TGTGCCAGCAGCTTAGCGGTCGGACTTCCCGCAGATACGCAGTATTTT
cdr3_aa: CASSLAVGLPADTQYF

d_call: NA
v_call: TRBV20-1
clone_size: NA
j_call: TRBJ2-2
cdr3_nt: TGCAGTGCTAGAGATGGGAGCGGCGGGACCGGGGAGCTGTTTTTT
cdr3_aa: CSARDGSGGTGELFF

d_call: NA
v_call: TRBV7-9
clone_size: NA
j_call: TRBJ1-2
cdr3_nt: TGTGCCAGCAGCTTAGAATGGGACATTAACTATGGCTACACCTTC
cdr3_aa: CASSLEWDINYGYTF

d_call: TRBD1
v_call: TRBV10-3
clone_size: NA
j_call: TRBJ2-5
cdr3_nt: TGTGCCATCAGTGGGGGCTACAGGGGGAAAGAGACCCAGTACTTC
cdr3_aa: CAISGGYRGKETQYF

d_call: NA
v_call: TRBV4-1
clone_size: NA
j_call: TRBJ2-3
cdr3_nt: TGCGCCAGCAGCGTCCCCGGGGCTAGCACAGATACGCAGTATTTT
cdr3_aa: CASSVPGASTDTQYF

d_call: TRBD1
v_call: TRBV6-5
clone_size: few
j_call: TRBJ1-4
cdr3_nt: TGTGCCAGCAGTCACCGGGACAGGGTCGTAAAACTGTTTTTT
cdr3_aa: CASSHRDRVVKLFF

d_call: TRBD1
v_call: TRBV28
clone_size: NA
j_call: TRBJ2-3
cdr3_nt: TGTGCCAGCAGTTCGGGACAGGGACATACGCAGTATTTT
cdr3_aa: CASSSGQGHTQYF

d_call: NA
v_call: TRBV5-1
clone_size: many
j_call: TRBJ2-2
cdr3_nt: TGCGCCAGCAGCTTGGGGACAACGAACACCGGGGAGCTGTTTTTT
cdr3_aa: CASSLGTTNTGELFF

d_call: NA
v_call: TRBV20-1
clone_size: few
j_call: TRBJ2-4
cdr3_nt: TGCAGTGCTGGCGAGGGACCCCTCGCCAAAAACATTCAGTACTTC
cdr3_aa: CSAGEGPLAKNIQYF

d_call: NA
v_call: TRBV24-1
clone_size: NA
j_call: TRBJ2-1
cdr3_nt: TGTGCCACCAGTGACCCAACGGGTTCCGGCCAAGGGGGGGTCTACAATGAGCAGTTCTTC
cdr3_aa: CATSDPTGSGQGGVYNEQFF

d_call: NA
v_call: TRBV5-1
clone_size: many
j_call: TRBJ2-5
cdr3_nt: TGCGCCAGCAGCCCAATTTGGGGGCGAGAGACCCAGTACTTC
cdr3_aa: CASSPIWGRETQYF

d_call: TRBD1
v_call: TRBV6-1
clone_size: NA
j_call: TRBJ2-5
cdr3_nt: TGTGCCAGCACCCCCGGGACAGGGCGGACCCAGTACTTC
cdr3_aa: CASTPGTGRTQYF

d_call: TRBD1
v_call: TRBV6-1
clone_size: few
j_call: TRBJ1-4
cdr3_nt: TGTGCCAGCAGTCAGGACAGGGGGCTAGGAAAACTGTTTTTT
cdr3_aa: CASSQDRGLGKLFF

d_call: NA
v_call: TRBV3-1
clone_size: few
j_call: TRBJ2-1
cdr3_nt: TGTGCCAGCAGCCTTCATCGGCGGGGGCGGTCATACGGTCGGGATGAGCAGTTCTTC
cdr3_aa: CASSLHRRGRSYGRDEQFF

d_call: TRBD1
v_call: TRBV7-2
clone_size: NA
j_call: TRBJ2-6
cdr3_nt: TGTGCCAGTGCCGAGACAGGGGGATCTGGGGCCAACGTCCTGACTTTC
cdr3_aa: CASAETGGSGANVLTF

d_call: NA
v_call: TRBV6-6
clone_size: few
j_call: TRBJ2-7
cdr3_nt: TGTGCCAGCAGCCCAGGGGCGGAAGAGCAGTACTTC
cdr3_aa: CASSPGAEEQYF

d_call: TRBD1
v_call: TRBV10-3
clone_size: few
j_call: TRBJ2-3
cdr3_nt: TGTGCCATCAGTCAGACAGGGGGAACAGATACGCAGTATTTT
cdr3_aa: CAISQTGGTDTQYF

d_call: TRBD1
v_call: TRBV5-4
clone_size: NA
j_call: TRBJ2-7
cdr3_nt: TGTGCCAGCAGTTACGCCGCCGGGACAGGGGACTACGAGCAGTACTTC
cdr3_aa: CASSYAAGTGDYEQYF

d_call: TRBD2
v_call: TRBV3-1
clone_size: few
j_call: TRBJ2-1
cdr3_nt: TGTGCCAGCAGCCAGGGACTAGCGGGGGCCAGCAATGAGCAGTTCTTC
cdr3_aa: CASSQGLAGASNEQFF

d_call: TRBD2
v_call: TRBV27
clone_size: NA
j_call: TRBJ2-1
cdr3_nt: TGTGCCAGCAGTGCCACTAGCGTAAGCTCCTACAATGAGCAGTTCTTC
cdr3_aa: CASSATSVSSYNEQFF

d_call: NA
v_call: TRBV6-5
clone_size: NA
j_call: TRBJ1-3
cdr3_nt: TGTGCCAGCAGTTTATGGGGGGCGCGGGGAAACACCATATATTTT
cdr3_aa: CASSLWGARGNTIYF

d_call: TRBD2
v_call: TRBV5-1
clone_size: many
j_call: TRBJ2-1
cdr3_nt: TGCGCCAGCAGGGACGGGACTAGCGGCCTCAATGAGCAGTTCTTC
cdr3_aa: CASRDGTSGLNEQFF

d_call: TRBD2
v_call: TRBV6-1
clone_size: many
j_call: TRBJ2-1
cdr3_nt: TGTGCCAGCAGTGAGGCGGGGGGAGATTACAATGAGCAGTTCTTC
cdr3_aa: CASSEAGGDYNEQFF

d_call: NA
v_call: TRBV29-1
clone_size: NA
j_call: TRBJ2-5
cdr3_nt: TGCAGCGTTGCAATTGAGACCCAGTACTTC
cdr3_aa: CSVAIETQYF

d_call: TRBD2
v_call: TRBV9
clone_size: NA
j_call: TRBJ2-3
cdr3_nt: TGTGCCAGCAGCGCCGGCGTGGGACTAGCGTTCACAGATACGCAGTATTTT
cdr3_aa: CASSAGVGLAFTDTQYF

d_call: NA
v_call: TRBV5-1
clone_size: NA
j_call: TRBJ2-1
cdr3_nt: TGCGCCAGCAGCTCGGCGCCCGGGACCTCTGATGAGCAGTTCTTC
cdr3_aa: CASSSAPGTSDEQFF

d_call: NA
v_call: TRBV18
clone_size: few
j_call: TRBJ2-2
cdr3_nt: TGTGCCAGCTCACCCCAGGACCCGAACACCGGGGAGCTGTTTTTT
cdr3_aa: CASSPQDPNTGELFF

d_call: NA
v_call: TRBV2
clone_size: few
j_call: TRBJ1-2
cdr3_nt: TGTGCCAGCCCGGGACGGATGTCTAACTATGGCTACACCTTC
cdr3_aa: CASPGRMSNYGYTF

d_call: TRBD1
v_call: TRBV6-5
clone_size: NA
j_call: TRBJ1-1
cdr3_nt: TGTGCCAGCAGTTACCAGAGACAGGGGCACACTGAAGCTTTCTTT
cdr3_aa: CASSYQRQGHTEAFF

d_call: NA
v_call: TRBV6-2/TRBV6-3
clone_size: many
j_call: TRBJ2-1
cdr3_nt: TGTGCCAGCAGTTATGTAGCGGACTACAATGAGCAGTTCTTC
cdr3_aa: CASSYVADYNEQFF

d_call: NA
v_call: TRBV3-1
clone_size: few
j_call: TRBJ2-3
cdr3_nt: TGTGCCAGCAGCCACAGAGAGTGGGGCGCTGGAGATACGCAGTATTTT
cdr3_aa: CASSHREWGAGDTQYF

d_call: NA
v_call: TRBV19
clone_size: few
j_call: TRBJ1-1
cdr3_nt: TGTGCCAGTAGCCTCACCCCAGGGAATACTGAAGCTTTCTTT
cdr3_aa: CASSLTPGNTEAFF

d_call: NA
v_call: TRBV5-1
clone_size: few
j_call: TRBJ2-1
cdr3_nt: TGCGCCAGCAGCCTAGACCGGGCGGGGAATGAGCAGTTCTTC
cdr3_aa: CASSLDRAGNEQFF

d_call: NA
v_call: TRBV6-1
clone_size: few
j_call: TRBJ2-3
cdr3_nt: TGTGCCAGCAGCCAAATGGGGCTGGCGATTAGCACAGATACGCAGTATTTT
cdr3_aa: CASSQMGLAISTDTQYF

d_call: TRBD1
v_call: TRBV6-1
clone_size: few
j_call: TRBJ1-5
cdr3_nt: TGTGCCAGCAGCTCCGGGACAGGGGAGCATCAGCCCCAGCATTTT
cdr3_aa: CASSSGTGEHQPQHF

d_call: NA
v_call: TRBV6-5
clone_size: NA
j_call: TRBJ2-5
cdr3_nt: TGTGCCAGCAGTTACTCGTCCGGGGCGGAGACCCAGTACTTC
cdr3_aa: CASSYSSGAETQYF

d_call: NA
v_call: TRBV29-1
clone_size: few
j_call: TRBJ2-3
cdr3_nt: TGCAGCGCGGTGGGGTGGACGCAGTATTTT
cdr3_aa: CSAVGWTQYF

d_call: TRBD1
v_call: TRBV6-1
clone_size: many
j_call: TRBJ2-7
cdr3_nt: TGTGCCAGCAGCCTTCAGGGGGCCCACGAGCAGTACTTC
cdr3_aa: CASSLQGAHEQYF

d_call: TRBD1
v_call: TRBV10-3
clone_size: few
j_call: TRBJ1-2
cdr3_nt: TGTGCCATCAACGACAAGACAGGGGATGCAGGGGGCTACACCTTC
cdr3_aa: CAINDKTGDAGGYTF

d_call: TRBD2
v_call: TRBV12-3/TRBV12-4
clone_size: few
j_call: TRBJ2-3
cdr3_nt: TGTGCCAGCAGTTTAAACTCCGGGGGGGGAGATACGCAGTATTTT
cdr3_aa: CASSLNSGGGDTQYF

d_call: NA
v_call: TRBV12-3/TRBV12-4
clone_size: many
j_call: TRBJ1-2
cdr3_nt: TGTGCCAGTAGCCTCGTCAATGGCTACACCTTC
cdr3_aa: CASSLVNGYTF

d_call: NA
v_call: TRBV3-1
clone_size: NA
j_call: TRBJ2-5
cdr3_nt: TGTGCCAGCACCTCGAGCAGGGCGGTCCAAGAGACCCAGTACTTC
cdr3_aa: CASTSSRAVQETQYF

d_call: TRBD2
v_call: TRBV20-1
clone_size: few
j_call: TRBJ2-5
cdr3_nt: TGCAGTGCTGGACCTCTAGCGGGGGGGCCTCAGACCCAGTACTTC
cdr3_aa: CSAGPLAGGPQTQYF

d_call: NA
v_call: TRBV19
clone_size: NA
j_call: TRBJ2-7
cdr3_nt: TGTGCCAGCACGTCCGGATATGGGGTCTACGAGCAGTACTTC
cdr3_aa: CASTSGYGVYEQYF

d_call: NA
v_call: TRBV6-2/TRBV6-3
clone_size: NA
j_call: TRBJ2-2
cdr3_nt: TGTGCCAGCAGCACCGCCGCGCGGGGATACACCGGGGAGCTGTTTTTT
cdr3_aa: CASSTAARGYTGELFF